Each of the 2 T cell receptor beta chains below was sequenced from the same sample in a study of identical twins. Each CDR3 protein is one row after TCRdb ran MiXCR on the 5' RACE reads. The data show over 200,000 distinct CDR3 sequences, roughly 10% seen once. The sequencing sample was made of memory (CD45RO+) T cells sorted from blood. These TCRs come from a young woman in good health.

This chain joins TRBV11-2 and TRBJ2-3; TRBD2 matches 7 bases. Germline V gene lookup returns CDR1 SGHAT and CDR2 FQNNGV. The CDR3 loop spans 18 amino acids. V was clipped by 4 bases and J by 3 bases; unmatched bases: 16. CDR3 DNA: TGTGCCAGCAGCTCACCCTGGCCCCTAGCGGAAAGTACAGATACGCAGTATTTT. Protein sequence: CASSSPWPLAESTDTQYF.

This CDR3 reads CSVSIQGRTGELFF. Here the CDR3 DNA reads TGCAGCGTTAGTATTCAGGGCCGCACCGGGGAGCTGTTTTTT. The V gene is TRBV29-1, the J gene TRBJ2-2; tentatively, D is TRBD1 (5 bases). Germline CDR1 and CDR2: SQVTM and ANQGSEA. V dropped 5 bases and J dropped 4 bases, with 14 bases sitting between them. CDR3 length equals 14 residues.